This TCR beta chain was sequenced in a study of technical replicates of blood from a handful of donors (dated by TCRdb to about 2017). Libraries were built with the immunoSEQ multiplex PCR assay. The clones in this table, taken by TCRdb from immuneACCESS, are in-frame only. Not every clone is retained; where verified, under half of the shortfall comes from an unresolved V gene, and the cause of the rest is unknown. This sample holds roughly 60,000 clones; around nine tenths were observed only once. 4.5% to 6.5% of the sample comes from the top ten. Sequences LGHNA (CDR1) and YSLEER (CDR2) are obtained from the germline V gene. After removal of 5 bases from V and 7 bases from J, the junction retains 9 bases not matched to a gene. Including cysteine and phenylalanine, the CDR3 has 15 amino acids. Only the CDR3 DNA stays, 45 bases, in frame from base 1. Concerning this clone itself: What this receptor recognizes is not known. No base quality information exists; no much larger clone differs at one position.

The receptor comes from a human donor in good health. Some clones in this sample may be carry-over from other donors' samples. The sequenced sample consisted of PBMCs. The rearrangement joined TRBV4-3 to TRBJ2-7, with TRBD2 identical over 12 junction bases. The DNA sequence is given as TGCGCCAGCAGCACCCGACTAGCGGGAGATAGGGAGCAGTACTTC. This gives the protein CASSTRLAGDREQYF.